The 26 T cell receptor beta chains listed next were all sequenced from one sample in a study of T cells after yellow fever vaccination (dated by TCRdb to between 2018 and 2021). What this sample's treatment or condition label stands for: live attenuated yellow fever vaccine strain. Library construction relied on 5' RACE. Sequenced on an Illumina HiSeq 2500. TCRdb ran its own pipeline on the public reads, namely fastp trimming at Q25 and MiXCR clone calling, and kept in-frame beta chains. When rows share a CDR3 protein, they turn into one entry using the most common DNA and genes. The sample table records about 260,000 distinct CDR3 sequences; 10% to 15% of these occur just once. Around 0.55% of the sample is in the top ten clones. This specimen consisted of CD4+ T cells sorted from PBMCs, obtained 45 days after the yellow fever booster vaccination. The receptors originated from a man aged 30 to 39 who received the YFV17D yellow fever vaccine.

This clonotype was recorded a few times. This chain links TRBV5-6 with TRBJ2-1; D might be TRBD2 (6 bases). This CDR3 has 16 residues. V lost 1 base, J lost 0 bases, and 11 bases lay in between. The germline V gene has CDR1 SGHDT and CDR2 YYEEEE. CDR3 protein: CASSLLAASSYNEQFF. In DNA, the CDR3 is TGTGCCAGCAGCTTGTTAGCGGCTAGCTCCTACAATGAGCAGTTCTTC.

The chain couples TRBV14 to TRBJ2-1, with 8 positions matching TRBD1. CDR1 is SGHDN and CDR2 is FVKESK in the germline V gene. The CDR3 covers 18 residues. V dropped 4 bases and J dropped 4; count of bases not matched to a gene: 15. CDR3 DNA: TGTGCCAGCAGCCGACATGCGTCGGACAGGGAATGGTACAATGAGCAGTTCTTC. Translated, it gives CASSRHASDREWYNEQFF. Full variable domain (missing parts from reference TRBV14 and TRBJ2-1): EAGVTQFPSHSVIEKGQTVTLRCDPISGHDNLYWYRRVMGKEIKFLLHFVKESKQDESGMPNNRFLAERTGGTYSTLKVQPAELEDSGVYFCASSRHASDREWYNEQFFGPGTRLTVL.

The CDR3 DNA sequence: TGTGCCAGCGGCCGTAGCGGAGGGCAGGAGCAGTACTTC. It codes for CASGRSGGQEQYF. The chain employs TRBV25-1 and TRBJ2-7; D is perhaps TRBD2 (6 bases). This CDR3 is built from 13 residues. Between the trimmed V and J ends, which lost 8 bases and 7 bases, there was a span of 18 bases. The germline V gene encodes CDR1 MGHDK and CDR2 SYGVNS.

Regarding this clonotype: Sequence at one end of the junction differs from germline and may be a read error. This rearrangement joins TRBV28 to TRBJ2-1, with D perhaps TRBD1 (7 bases). The length of the CDR3 is 15 residues. CDR1 and CDR2 (germline): MDHEN, SYDVKM. The CDR3 reads CASNDGGGLYDEQFF. CDR3 coding DNA: TGTGCCAGCAACGATGGAGGGGGCCTCTACGATGAGCAGTTCTTC.

This sequence joins TRBV7-8 and TRBJ2-5, with D possibly TRBD1 on 6 matching bases. Germline CDR1 SGHVS, CDR2 FQNEAQ. With 4 bases removed from V and 5 bases from J, the gap between germline ends came to 11 bases. The CDR3 sequence is 13 residues long. CDR3 protein: CASSSQGLETQYF. CDR3 nucleotides: TGTGCCAGCAGCTCCCAGGGGCTCGAGACCCAGTACTTC.

The rearrangement joins TRBV27 to TRBJ1-2; possible D gene TRBD1, 6 bases. Germline lookup yields CDR1 MNHEY and CDR2 SMNVEV (reference sequence). Trimming stripped 6 bases from V and 13 bases from J, with 24 bases between. The CDR3 runs 14 residues. The CDR3 nucleotides read TGTGCCAGCAGCTCGGGGGGCAAAACAGGGCACGGCACCTTC. It translates to CASSSGGKTGHGTF.

This clonotype was observed a handful of times. This chain joins TRBV25-1 and TRBJ2-7; D is perhaps TRBD1 (6 bases). V was trimmed by 4 bases and J by 4 bases, leaving 8 bases between them. CDR1 is MGHDK and CDR2 is SYGVNS in the germline V gene. This CDR3 has 12 residues. The CDR3 DNA reads TGTGCCAGCAGTGTACAGGGTTACGAGCAGTACTTC. It encodes CASSVQGYEQYF.

Only a few counts were recorded for this clonotype. V is TRBV5-1 and J is TRBJ2-3; TRBD1 is a possible D gene (6 bases). Trimming took off 4 bases at V and 4 bases at J, with 22 bases between the two ends. Germline V gene data show CDR1 as SGHRS and CDR2 as YFSETQ. This CDR3 is built from 17 residues. CDR3 DNA: TGCGCCAGCAGCCCGAACCCCTCAGGGGCAGGATCAGATACGCAGTATTTT. Translated: CASSPNPSGAGSDTQYF.

This clonotype was counted between two and nine times. This chain links TRBV7-2 with TRBJ2-7, with TRBD1 identical over 7 bases. This CDR3 region has 14 residues. Germline-derived CDR1 and CDR2 are SGHTA and FQGNSA. The junction had 6 bases not matched to a gene; V was cut back by 5 bases and J by 2 bases. The CDR3 loop reads CASSTRQGAYEQYF. The DNA of the CDR3 is TGTGCCAGCAGCACCCGACAGGGAGCCTACGAGCAGTACTTC.

This clonotype was seen a few times. V is TRBV7-9 and J is TRBJ2-2; weak D call: TRBD1 (6 bases). From germline, CDR1 is SEHNR and CDR2 FQNEAQ (reference sequence). CDR3 length: 15 residues. The V and J ends lost 5 bases and 13 bases respectively, with 23 bases between them. CDR3 DNA: TGTGCCAGCAGCACAGACGACAGGCTCTTTAATGGGCTGTTTTTT. Its protein is CASSTDDRLFNGLFF.

This clonotype was counted only a few times. This chain joins TRBV27 and TRBJ2-2; TRBD2 matches 10 bases. Germline V gene sequence: CDR1 MNHEY, CDR2 SMNVEV (reference sequence). This CDR3 is built from 15 residues. The trim removed 0 bases at V and 5 bases at J, leaving 0 bases unmatched. CDR3 protein: CASSLSAGGTGELFF. The CDR3 nucleotides read TGTGCCAGCAGTTTATCAGCGGGAGGGACCGGGGAGCTGTTTTTT.

V is TRBV6-5 and J is TRBJ2-2; TRBD1 is a possible D gene (6 bases). Trimming removed 8 bases at V and 5 bases at J, with 9 bases between. CDR1 is MNHEY, CDR2 SVGAGI, per germline. The CDR3 has 12 amino acids. Written as DNA, the CDR3 is TGTGCCAGCCACAGGGTTACCGGGGAGCTGTTTTTT. Amino acid sequence: CASHRVTGELFF.

This clonotype was counted ten times or more. The V and J genes are TRBV6-5 and TRBJ2-3, with 7 bases that match TRBD2. Per germline, CDR1 MNHEY and CDR2 SVGAGI. The CDR3 length is 14 residues. Trimming took 7 bases from V and 2 from J; bases not matched to a gene: 6. This CDR3 reads CASNRAGPTDTQYF. The CDR3 bases are TGTGCCAGCAATAGAGCGGGACCCACAGATACGCAGTATTTT.

For this clonotype: A single base separates this from a much larger clone, so it may be a read error. The chain carries TRBV7-9 and TRBJ2-7; 8 positions agree with TRBD2. The CDR3 totals 13 residues. V lost 7 bases to trimming and J lost 3 bases; unmatched junction nucleotides: 5. Germline CDR1 is SEHNR and CDR2 is FQNEAQ (reference sequence). CDR3 amino acids: CASNQSGGYEQYF. The CDR3 DNA reads TGTGCCAGCAACCAAAGCGGGGGCTACGAGCAGTACTTC.

This clonotype was seen a few times. The genes are TRBV12-3 or TRBV12-4 and TRBJ2-1, with 10 bases that match TRBD2. V dropped 5 bases and J dropped 11; count of bases not matched to a gene: 12. This CDR3 has 15 amino acids. The DNA for the CDR3 is TGTGCCAGCAGTCCACCTAGCGGGGGACTTGTTAAGCAGTTCTTC. This encodes CASSPPSGGLVKQFF.

The chain has TRBV28 and TRBJ2-7; D gene uncertain. V lost 3 bases and J 5 bases, leaving 14 bases between the germline ends. The CDR3 runs to 14 residues. Germline CDR1 is MDHEN and CDR2 is SYDVKM. The CDR3 nucleotides read TGTGCCAGCAGTTTCCCTCCAGTGGATCACGAGCAGTACTTC. Its protein product is CASSFPPVDHEQYF.

The gene calls are TRBV7-2 and TRBJ2-7; D may be TRBD1 (5 bases). CDR1 and CDR2 (germline): SGHTA, FQGNSA. Between the trimmed V and J ends, which lost 7 bases and 5 bases, there was a span of 21 bases. The CDR3 loop spans 15 amino acids. CDR3 DNA sequence: TGTGCCAGCAACCATGGGGCTAGATCTCTAAACGAGCAGTACTTC. Translation: CASNHGARSLNEQYF.

In DNA form, the CDR3 reads TGCGCCAGCCGCCGGTTAGCGGGAGTCCAAGAGACCCAGTACTTC. This gives the protein CASRRLAGVQETQYF. This sequence joins TRBV5-1 and TRBJ2-5, with 9 bases fitting TRBD2. Germline CDR1 and CDR2: SGHRS and YFSETQ. V shed 7 bases, J shed 1 base, and the junction held 8 bases outside the gene matches. CDR3 size: 15 residues.

This clonotype was counted a few times. This chain links TRBV4-3 with TRBJ2-3; 7 bases are shared with TRBD2. Germline loops: CDR1 LGHNA, CDR2 YSLEER. The CDR3 runs 17 residues. V was clipped by 3 bases and J by 0 bases; unmatched bases: 9. DNA of the CDR3: TGCGCCAGCAGCCAGGGGGGGGTCTCGGCTAGCACAGATACGCAGTATTTT. The encoded protein is CASSQGGVSASTDTQYF.

This clonotype was found a few times. V usage is TRBV10-3 and J usage is TRBJ2-5; TRBD2 aligns across 8 bases. With 0 bases clipped from V and 5 bases from J, the junction kept 5 bases outside the gene matches. The V gene's germline CDR1 is ENHRY and CDR2 SYGVKD. The CDR3 extends over 15 amino acids. This CDR3 reads CAISESSGGLETQYF. DNA of the CDR3: TGTGCCATCAGTGAGTCGTCGGGGGGGTTGGAGACCCAGTACTTC.

The gene calls are TRBV7-9 and TRBJ2-7, with TRBD2 matching over 8 bases. The ends lost 5 bases at V and 1 base at J; junction bases unmatched: 4. Per germline, CDR1 SEHNR and CDR2 FQNEAQ (reference sequence). The CDR3 runs 14 residues. The CDR3 DNA is TGTGCCAGCAGCGACCGGGGGGGGTCCTACGAGCAGTACTTC. Its translation is CASSDRGGSYEQYF.

The J gene is TRBJ2-7, the V gene TRBV7-8; 11 bases agree with TRBD2. Germline values: CDR1 SGHVS, CDR2 FQNEAQ. CDR3 length equals 15 residues. V lost 5 bases to trimming and J lost 3 bases; unmatched junction nucleotides: 6. The DNA for the CDR3 is TGTGCCAGCAGCGTTACTCTAGCGGGGGGCTACGAGCAGTACTTC. Translated: CASSVTLAGGYEQYF.

This chain connects TRBV11-2 to TRBJ2-7, with D uncertain. Trimming shortened V by 1 base and J by 1 base, and 8 bases separated the two germline ends. This CDR3 contains 14 residues. From germline, CDR1 is SGHAT and CDR2 FQNNGV. CDR3 protein: CASSLGVLSYEQYF. The DNA of the CDR3 is TGTGCCAGCAGCTTAGGGGTACTATCCTACGAGCAGTACTTC.

The CDR3 region has the DNA TGTGCCTCCGCGCTACAGAACACTGAAGCTTTCTTT. It encodes CASALQNTEAFF. The chain recombines TRBV2 with TRBJ1-1; D is unclear. Per germline, CDR1 SNHLY and CDR2 FYNNEI. V was clipped by 11 bases and J by 1 base, with 11 bases between them. The CDR3 is made up of 12 amino acids.

This clonotype was found once. V and J are TRBV10-2 and TRBJ2-7; D may be TRBD2 (5 bases). V gave up 4 bases and J gave up 0 bases, with 10 bases separating them. CDR1 and CDR2 from the germline V gene are WSHSY and SAAADI. This CDR3 spans 14 amino acids. Here the CDR3 DNA reads TGCGCCAGCAGTGCAATAGCGTCCTCCTACGAGCAGTACTTC. It translates to CASSAIASSYEQYF.

Many counts were recorded for this clonotype. J is TRBJ2-2 and V is TRBV7-9; 8 bases match TRBD1. CDR1 and CDR2 from the germline V gene are SEHNR and FQNEAQ (reference sequence). The CDR3 consists of 17 residues. V lost 1 base to trimming and J lost 1 base; unmatched junction nucleotides: 5. DNA for the CDR3: TGTGCCAGCAGCTTAGAAGTCGGGACAGGGAACACCGGGGAGCTGTTTTTT. It yields the protein CASSLEVGTGNTGELFF.